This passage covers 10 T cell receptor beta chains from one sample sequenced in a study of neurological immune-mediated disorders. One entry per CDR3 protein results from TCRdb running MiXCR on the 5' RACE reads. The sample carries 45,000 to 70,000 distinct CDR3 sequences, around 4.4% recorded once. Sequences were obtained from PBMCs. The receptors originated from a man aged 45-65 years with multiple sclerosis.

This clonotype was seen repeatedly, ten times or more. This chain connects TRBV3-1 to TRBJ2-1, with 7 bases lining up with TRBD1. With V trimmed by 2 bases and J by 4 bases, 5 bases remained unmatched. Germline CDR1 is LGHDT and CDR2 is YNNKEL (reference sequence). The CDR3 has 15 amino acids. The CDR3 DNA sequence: TGTGCCAGCAGCCAACCGGGACAGCGTTACAATGAGCAGTTCTTC. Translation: CASSQPGQRYNEQFF.

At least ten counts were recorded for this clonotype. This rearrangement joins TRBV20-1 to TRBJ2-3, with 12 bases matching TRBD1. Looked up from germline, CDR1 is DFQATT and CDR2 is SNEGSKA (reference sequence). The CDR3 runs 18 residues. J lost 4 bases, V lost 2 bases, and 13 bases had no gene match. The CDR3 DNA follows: TGCAGTGCTAGAAAAGTGGGTCCCGGGACAGGGGGCTCAGATACGCAGTATTTT. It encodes CSARKVGPGTGGSDTQYF.

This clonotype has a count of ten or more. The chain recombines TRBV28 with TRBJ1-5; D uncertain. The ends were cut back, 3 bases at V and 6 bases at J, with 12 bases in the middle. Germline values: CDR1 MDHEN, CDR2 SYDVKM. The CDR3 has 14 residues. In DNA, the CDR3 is TGTGCCAGCAGTTTGTTTGGGAGGATTCAGCCCCAGCATTTT. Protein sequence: CASSLFGRIQPQHF.

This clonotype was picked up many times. CDR3: CASSLLSMSGGTYEQYF. DNA for the CDR3: TGTGCCAGCAGCCTACTCAGTATGTCCGGGGGGACCTACGAGCAGTACTTC. The rearrangement uses TRBV28 and TRBJ2-7, with TRBD2 identical over 7 bases. The CDR3 contains 17 residues. Germline-derived CDR1 and CDR2 are MDHEN and SYDVKM. V dropped 6 bases and J dropped 2; count of bases not matched to a gene: 16.

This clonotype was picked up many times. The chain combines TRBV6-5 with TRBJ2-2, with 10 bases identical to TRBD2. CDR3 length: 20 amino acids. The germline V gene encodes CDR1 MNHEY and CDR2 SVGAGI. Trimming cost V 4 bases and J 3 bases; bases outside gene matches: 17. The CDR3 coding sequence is TGTGCCAGCAGTTCCCCGAGCGGGAGGGCGAGGAGTCTACACACCGGGGAGCTGTTTTTT. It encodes CASSSPSGRARSLHTGELFF.

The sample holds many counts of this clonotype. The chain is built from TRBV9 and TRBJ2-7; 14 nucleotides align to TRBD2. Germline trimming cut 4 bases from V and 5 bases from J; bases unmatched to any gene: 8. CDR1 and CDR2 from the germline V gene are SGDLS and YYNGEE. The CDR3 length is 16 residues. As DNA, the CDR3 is TGTGCCAGCAGCACCGGGACTAGCGGGAGAATGGACGAGCAGTACTTC. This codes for CASSTGTSGRMDEQYF.

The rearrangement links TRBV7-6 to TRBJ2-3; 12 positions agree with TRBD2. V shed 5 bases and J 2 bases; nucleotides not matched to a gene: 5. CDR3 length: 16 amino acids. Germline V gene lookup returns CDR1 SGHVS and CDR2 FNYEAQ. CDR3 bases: TGTGCCAGCAGCCCATCTAGCGGGAGGGCCACAGATACGCAGTATTTT. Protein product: CASSPSSGRATDTQYF.

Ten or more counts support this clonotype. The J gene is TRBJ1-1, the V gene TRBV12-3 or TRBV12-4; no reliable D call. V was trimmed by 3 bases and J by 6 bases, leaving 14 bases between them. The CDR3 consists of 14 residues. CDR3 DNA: TGTGCCAGCAGTTTCTTTGCAACTCTTTCTGAAGCTTTCTTT. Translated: CASSFFATLSEAFF.

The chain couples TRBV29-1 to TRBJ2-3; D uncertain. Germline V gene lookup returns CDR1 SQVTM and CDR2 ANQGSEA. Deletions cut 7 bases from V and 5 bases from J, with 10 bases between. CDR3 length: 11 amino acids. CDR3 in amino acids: CSASWGDTQYF. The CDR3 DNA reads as TGCAGCGCCTCGTGGGGAGATACGCAGTATTTT.

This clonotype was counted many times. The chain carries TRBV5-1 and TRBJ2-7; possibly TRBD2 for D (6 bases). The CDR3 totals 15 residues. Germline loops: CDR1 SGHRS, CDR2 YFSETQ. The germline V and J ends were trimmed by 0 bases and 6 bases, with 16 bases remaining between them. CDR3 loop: CASSLERVGGVEQYF. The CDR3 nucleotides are TGCGCCAGCAGCTTGGAACGGGTAGGAGGGGTCGAGCAGTACTTC.